This T cell receptor beta chain was identified during a study of cytomegalovirus exposure and HLA in healthy donors. It was with 60 Vbeta and 13 Jbeta primers that the PCR ran. Libraries were prepared by immunoSEQ multiplex PCR; TCRdb keeps only in-frame clonotypes and omits some of them. The data show 150,000 to 200,000 clones, about 63% seen once. Trimming left V 8 bases short and J 2 bases short, with 13 bases between. There are 14 residues in the CDR3. Per the germline V gene, CDR1 is SEHNR and CDR2 is FQNEAQ (reference sequence). This clone occurred a few times. The material sequenced was PBMCs. This TCR derives from a woman aged 40 to 50 in good health and CMV-seropositive. The chain couples TRBV7-9 to TRBJ2-4; perhaps TRBD1 as D (5 bases). The CDR3 bases are TGTGCCAGCGGGGCCACCGAGACCAAAAACATTCAGTACTTC. Its protein product is CASGATETKNIQYF.